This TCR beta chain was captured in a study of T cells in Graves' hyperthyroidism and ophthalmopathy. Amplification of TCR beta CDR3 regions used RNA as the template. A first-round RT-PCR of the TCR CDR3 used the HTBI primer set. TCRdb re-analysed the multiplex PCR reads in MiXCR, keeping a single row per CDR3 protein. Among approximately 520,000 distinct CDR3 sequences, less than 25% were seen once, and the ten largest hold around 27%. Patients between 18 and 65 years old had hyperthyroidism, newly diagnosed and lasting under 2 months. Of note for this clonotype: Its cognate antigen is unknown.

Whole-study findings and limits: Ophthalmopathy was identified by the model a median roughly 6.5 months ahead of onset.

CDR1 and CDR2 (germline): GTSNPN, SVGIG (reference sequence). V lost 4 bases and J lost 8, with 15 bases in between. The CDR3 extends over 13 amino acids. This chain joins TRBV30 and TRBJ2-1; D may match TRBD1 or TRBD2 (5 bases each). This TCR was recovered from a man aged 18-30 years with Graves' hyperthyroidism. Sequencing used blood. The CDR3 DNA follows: TGTGCCTGGAAAAACTCGGGGCCAGATGAGCAGTTCTTC. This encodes CAWKNSGPDEQFF.